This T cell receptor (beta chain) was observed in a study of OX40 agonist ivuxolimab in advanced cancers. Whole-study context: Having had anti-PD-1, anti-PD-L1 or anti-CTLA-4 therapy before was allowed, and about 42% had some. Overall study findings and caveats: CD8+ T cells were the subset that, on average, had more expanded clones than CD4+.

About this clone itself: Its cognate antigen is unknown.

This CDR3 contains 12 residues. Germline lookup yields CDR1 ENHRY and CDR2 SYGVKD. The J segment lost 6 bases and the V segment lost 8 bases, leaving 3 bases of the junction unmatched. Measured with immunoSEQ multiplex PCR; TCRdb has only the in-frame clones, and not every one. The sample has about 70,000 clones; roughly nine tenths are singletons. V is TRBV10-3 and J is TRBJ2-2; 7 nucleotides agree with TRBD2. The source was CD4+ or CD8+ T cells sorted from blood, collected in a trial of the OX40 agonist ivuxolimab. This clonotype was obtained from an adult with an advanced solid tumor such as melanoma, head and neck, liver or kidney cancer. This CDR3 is CAIGGVPGELFF. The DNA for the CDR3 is TGTGCCATCGGGGGGGTCCCCGGGGAGCTGTTTTTT.